This T cell receptor beta chain is from a study of post-analysis software for immune sequencing data. Study findings and constraints: TRBV5-6, TRBV5-1 and TRBV20-1 were among four or five TRBV segments more frequent in patients than controls. Strong co-clustering by F measure linked samples that shared a preparation batch.

The CDR3 is 15 residues long. CDR1 and CDR2 from the germline V gene are SGHDT and YYEEEE. The V gene lost 0 bases and the J gene lost 4 bases, with 11 bases spanning the gap. cDNA libraries of TCR beta carried unique molecular identifiers. Via MiXCR, TCRdb re-called the PCR reads, giving one row per CDR3 protein. Here the sample spans roughly 730,000 distinct CDR3 sequences, roughly 27% being singletons. The table lists this clonotype with a few counts. Its cognate antigen is unknown. The rearrangement joins TRBV5-6 to TRBJ2-1; D is possibly TRBD2 (7 bases). The TCR comes from a girl under 18 with multiple sclerosis. The sequenced sample consisted of blood. CDR3 region: CASSLDGGPYNEQFF. DNA of the CDR3: TGTGCCAGCAGCTTGGACGGGGGGCCATACAATGAGCAGTTCTTC.